This TCR beta chain was obtained from a study of T cells in localized non-small cell lung cancer. The CDR3 length is 15 residues. Germline values: CDR1 SGHAT, CDR2 FQNNGV. The junction had 10 bases not matched to a gene; V was cut back by 2 bases and J by 6 bases. Study findings and constraints: Higher T cell density in the blood was associated with longer overall survival, whereas higher adjacent-lung clonality associated with shorter survival. Adjacent lung exhibited a median of approximately 59 among the 100 most abundant tumor clones. T cell clonality was highest in uninvolved adjacent lung, above tumor. Sequencing covered just one tumor region, so heterogeneity cannot be ruled out.

The table came from immunoSEQ multiplex PCR; TCRdb's copy has only in-frame clones and leaves some out. The table shows about 45,000 clones, with 65% to 90% occurring only once. On this clone itself: The antigen remains unidentified.

The TCR originated in a man between 35 and 75 years old with stage III lung adenocarcinoma. V and J are TRBV11-2 and TRBJ2-7; 7 bases map to TRBD1. The sequencing here drew on peripheral blood mononuclear cells, taken before any cancer treatment. The chain's CDR3 is CASSLKLGAGGEQYF. CDR3 DNA sequence: TGTGCCAGCAGCTTAAAACTTGGGGCAGGGGGCGAGCAGTACTTC. Complete variable domain (other parts from reference TRBV11-2 and TRBJ2-7): EAGVAQSPRYKIIEKRQSVAFWCNPISGHATLYWYQQILGQGPKLLIQFQNNGVVDDSQLPKDRFSAERLKGVDSTLKIQPAKLEDSAVYLCASSLKLGAGGEQYFGPGTRLTVT.